This T cell receptor delta chain was sequenced in a study of γδ T cells in repeated Plasmodium falciparum infection. For the study at large: Sampling occurred at baseline, pre-infection for selected infections, and 21 days post-infection.

TCRdb made new clone calls on the multiplex PCR reads using CATT. The table has over 55,000 delta-chain clones, roughly 1.8% seen once. Flow sorting of PBMC yielded separate Vgamma9/Vdelta2+ and Vdelta2-negative gammadelta T cell populations for bulk repertoire analysis. Germline CDR1 and CDR2: GEAIGNYY and EKD. V was clipped by 5 bases and J by 5 bases; unmatched bases: 17. This CDR3 has 21 amino acids. This clone appeared a few times. The protein TCRdb lists belongs to a much larger clone and differs from this DNA's translation at residue 14, which points to a read error; the protein shown is made from the DNA.

This receptor was taken from a pool of human donors (malaria-infected and uninfected, not separated). Sequencing was carried out using gamma-delta T cells from blood. The chain carries TRDV2 and TRDJ3; TRDD3 matches at 13 bases. CDR3: CACAATGGYARSSRDTRQMFF. CDR3 coding DNA: TGTGCCTGTGCCGCTACTGGGGGATACGCTCGGAGTTCCAGGGACACCCGACAGATGTTTTTC.